Listed below are T cell receptor beta chains from one sample, sequenced in a study of blood T cell repertoires in COVID-19. Assay used: immunoSEQ multiplex PCR; TCRdb lists only in-frame clones, some missing. The sample holds 170,000 or so clones, around nine tenths seen once. Material: peripheral blood. The receptors originated from a man in his 60s with COVID-19, enrolled during active disease. Each CDR3 is given with its conserved first and last residue. D genes are given only for firm matches. The size of a clone is reported for some rows only, either as once, few or many, or as a class for expanded clones.

j_call: TRBJ2-3; v_call: TRBV12-3/TRBV12-4; clone_size: once; d_call: -; cdr3_nt: TGTGCCAGCGGTCCGCGGGAAGATACGCAGTATTTT; cdr3_aa: CASGPREDTQYF
j_call: TRBJ2-2; v_call: TRBV7-3; clone_size: -; d_call: -; cdr3_nt: TGTGCCAGCGGCAAGAACACCGGGGAGCTGTTTTTT; cdr3_aa: CASGKNTGELFF
j_call: TRBJ2-7; v_call: TRBV24-1; clone_size: once; d_call: -; cdr3_nt: TGTGCCACCAGTGACCCGACAGAGAACTACGAGCAGTACTTC; cdr3_aa: CATSDPTENYEQYF
j_call: TRBJ1-1; v_call: TRBV7-8; clone_size: -; d_call: -; cdr3_nt: TGTGCCAGCAGCAGGGGACATTCGAACACTGAAGCTTTCTTT; cdr3_aa: CASSRGHSNTEAFF
j_call: TRBJ1-5; v_call: TRBV30; clone_size: -; d_call: TRBD1; cdr3_nt: TGTGCCTGGAGTGTAAAGGGGGTGGGGACAGGGAGCAATCAGCCCCAGCATTTT; cdr3_aa: CAWSVKGVGTGSNQPQHF
j_call: TRBJ2-7; v_call: TRBV12-3/TRBV12-4; clone_size: -; d_call: -; cdr3_nt: TGTGCCAGCAGTTTAGGTCTAGGGGGCGAGCAGTACTTC; cdr3_aa: CASSLGLGGEQYF
j_call: TRBJ1-1; v_call: TRBV6-5; clone_size: -; d_call: -; cdr3_nt: TGTGCCAGCAGGGAGGTGCTGAACACTGAAGCTTTCTTT; cdr3_aa: CASREVLNTEAFF
j_call: TRBJ2-7; v_call: TRBV7-3; clone_size: -; d_call: TRBD1; cdr3_nt: TGTGCCAGCAGCTACAGCCGGGACAGTTCCTACGAGCAGTACTTC; cdr3_aa: CASSYSRDSSYEQYF
j_call: TRBJ1-1; v_call: TRBV7-9; clone_size: -; d_call: TRBD1; cdr3_nt: TGTGCCAGCAGCTTAGGACAGGGCACTGAAGCTTTCTTT; cdr3_aa: CASSLGQGTEAFF
j_call: TRBJ2-2; v_call: TRBV28; clone_size: -; d_call: TRBD2; cdr3_nt: TGTGCCAGCAGTCTCAGAGGAGGACTAGCGGGGTTCACCGGGGAGCTGTTTTTT; cdr3_aa: CASSLRGGLAGFTGELFF
j_call: TRBJ2-5; v_call: TRBV9; clone_size: -; d_call: -; cdr3_nt: TGTGCCAGCAGCGTAGGGACAGCCCAAGAGACCCAGTACTTC; cdr3_aa: CASSVGTAQETQYF
j_call: TRBJ1-2; v_call: TRBV28; clone_size: -; d_call: TRBD1; cdr3_nt: TGTGCCAGCATTACCGGGACAGGGTTAGGCTACACCTTC; cdr3_aa: CASITGTGLGYTF
j_call: TRBJ2-4; v_call: TRBV9; clone_size: -; d_call: -; cdr3_nt: TGTGCCAGCAGCGCTCGACAGGACGCTTATTCTATAATAGCCAAAAACATTCAGTACTTC; cdr3_aa: CASSARQDAYSIIAKNIQYF
j_call: TRBJ1-1; v_call: TRBV19; clone_size: -; d_call: -; cdr3_nt: TGTGCCAGTAGTAGAGGGAACACTGAAGCTTTCTTT; cdr3_aa: CASSRGNTEAFF
j_call: TRBJ1-1; v_call: TRBV5-6; clone_size: -; d_call: -; cdr3_nt: TGTGCCAGCAGCACCATCGAGGGGGCTGAAGCTTTCTTT; cdr3_aa: CASSTIEGAEAFF
j_call: TRBJ2-2; v_call: TRBV19; clone_size: -; d_call: -; cdr3_nt: TGTGCCAGTAGTCTTCGGGGGACAGTGAACACCGGGGAGCTGTTTTTT; cdr3_aa: CASSLRGTVNTGELFF
j_call: TRBJ1-1; v_call: TRBV6-5; clone_size: -; d_call: TRBD1; cdr3_nt: TGTGCCTGCTTACGTGTGGGACAGAGTAACACTGAAGCTTTCTTT; cdr3_aa: CACLRVGQSNTEAFF
j_call: TRBJ2-3; v_call: TRBV7-6; clone_size: -; d_call: -; cdr3_nt: TGTGCCAGCAGTCCAAGCGGCGGCACAGATACGCAGTATTTT; cdr3_aa: CASSPSGGTDTQYF
j_call: TRBJ2-7; v_call: TRBV18; clone_size: -; d_call: TRBD1; cdr3_nt: TGTGCCAGCTCAGAGAAGCAGGGGGCTCTCTACGAGCAGTACTTC; cdr3_aa: CASSEKQGALYEQYF
j_call: TRBJ2-6; v_call: TRBV5-1; clone_size: -; d_call: -; cdr3_nt: TGCGCCAGCAGCTCCCAGGGTTCTGGGGCCAACGTCCTGACTTTC; cdr3_aa: CASSSQGSGANVLTF
j_call: TRBJ2-1; v_call: TRBV19; clone_size: -; d_call: TRBD1; cdr3_nt: TGTGCCAGTAGTAACGCGGCGGGACAGGCGTCCTACAATGAGCAGTTCTTC; cdr3_aa: CASSNAAGQASYNEQFF
j_call: TRBJ2-5; v_call: TRBV12-3/TRBV12-4; clone_size: -; d_call: -; cdr3_nt: TGTGCCAGCAGTGGAAGCGTGGAGACCCAGTACTTC; cdr3_aa: CASSGSVETQYF
j_call: TRBJ2-5; v_call: TRBV6-5; clone_size: -; d_call: TRBD2; cdr3_nt: TGTGCCAGCAGCTCGGGAGGGGCCCAAGAGACCCAGTACTTC; cdr3_aa: CASSSGGAQETQYF
j_call: TRBJ1-1; v_call: TRBV27; clone_size: -; d_call: -; cdr3_nt: TGTGCCAGCAGTTTACGGGGGGCGTTTGAAGCTTTCTTT; cdr3_aa: CASSLRGAFEAFF
j_call: TRBJ2-2; v_call: TRBV6-1; clone_size: -; d_call: -; cdr3_nt: TGTGCCAGCAGTGAACGGCGGCAGGAGGTCGGGGAGCTGTTTTTT; cdr3_aa: CASSERRQEVGELFF
j_call: TRBJ2-1; v_call: TRBV5-1; clone_size: -; d_call: -; cdr3_nt: TGCGCCAGCAGCTCTGCGGGCGTCTCCTACAATGAGCAGTTCTTC; cdr3_aa: CASSSAGVSYNEQFF
j_call: TRBJ2-6; v_call: TRBV27; clone_size: -; d_call: -; cdr3_nt: TGTGCCAGCAGTTTACAGGGCCCACTCGGGGGGGCCAACGTCCTGACTTTC; cdr3_aa: CASSLQGPLGGANVLTF
j_call: TRBJ1-1; v_call: TRBV3-1/TRBV3-2; clone_size: -; d_call: -; cdr3_nt: TGTGCCAGCAGCCAGCAGGGATTAAACACTGAAGCTTTCTTT; cdr3_aa: CASSQQGLNTEAFF
j_call: TRBJ1-4; v_call: TRBV14; clone_size: -; d_call: -; cdr3_nt: TGTGCCAGCAGCCAAGTCTTGGGACTGGAGAATGAAAAACTGTTTTTT; cdr3_aa: CASSQVLGLENEKLFF
j_call: TRBJ2-1; v_call: TRBV7-9; clone_size: -; d_call: -; cdr3_nt: TGTGCCAGCAGCCCTGGGGGGGCATCGCCCAAATACAATGAGCAGTTCTTC; cdr3_aa: CASSPGGASPKYNEQFF
j_call: TRBJ1-1; v_call: TRBV7-9; clone_size: -; d_call: -; cdr3_nt: TGTGCCAGCAGCCCCACAGGGAACACTGAAGCTTTCTTT; cdr3_aa: CASSPTGNTEAFF
j_call: TRBJ2-7; v_call: TRBV28; clone_size: -; d_call: TRBD1; cdr3_nt: TGTGCCAGCAGTTGGACAGGCGTTCTTGACGAGCAGTACTTC; cdr3_aa: CASSWTGVLDEQYF
j_call: TRBJ1-5; v_call: TRBV19; clone_size: once; d_call: -; cdr3_nt: TGTGCCAGTAGCCCTCAGGCAGGGGCGGTTCAGCCCCAGCATTTT; cdr3_aa: CASSPQAGAVQPQHF
j_call: TRBJ1-5; v_call: TRBV11-2; clone_size: -; d_call: -; cdr3_nt: TGTGCCAGCAGCTTAGGTCACAGACCTAATCAGCCCCAGCATTTT; cdr3_aa: CASSLGHRPNQPQHF
j_call: TRBJ2-1; v_call: TRBV10-3; clone_size: -; d_call: -; cdr3_nt: TGTGCCATCAGCAAACCCCAGCGGCACTACAATGAGCAGTTCTTC; cdr3_aa: CAISKPQRHYNEQFF
j_call: TRBJ1-2; v_call: TRBV28; clone_size: -; d_call: -; cdr3_nt: TGTGCCAGCAACCCGACAGGAACCCGCGGCTACACCTTC; cdr3_aa: CASNPTGTRGYTF
j_call: TRBJ2-1; v_call: TRBV18; clone_size: -; d_call: TRBD2; cdr3_nt: TGTGCCAGCTCACCTGGGACTAGCGAGCTCAATGAGCAGTTCTTC; cdr3_aa: CASSPGTSELNEQFF
j_call: TRBJ1-1; v_call: TRBV6-5; clone_size: -; d_call: TRBD1; cdr3_nt: TGTGCCAGCAGTTACCCGACAGGGGAAGCTTTCTTT; cdr3_aa: CASSYPTGEAFF
j_call: TRBJ2-3; v_call: TRBV4-1; clone_size: -; d_call: TRBD2; cdr3_nt: TGCGCCAGCAGCCAGAGCAGCGGGGGGATGGCAGATACGCAGTATTTT; cdr3_aa: CASSQSSGGMADTQYF
j_call: TRBJ1-6; v_call: TRBV13; clone_size: -; d_call: TRBD1; cdr3_nt: TGTGCCAGCACCCGGACAGGGAATTCACCCCTCCACTTT; cdr3_aa: CASTRTGNSPLHF